The entry below describes one T cell receptor (beta chain). V dropped 4 bases and J dropped 2; count of bases not matched to a gene: 8. CDR3 length: 16 amino acids. The V gene's germline CDR1 is SEHNR and CDR2 FQNEAQ (reference sequence). This record comes from a study of OX40 agonist ivuxolimab in advanced cancers. TCRdb keeps only in-frame clones here, not all; method: immunoSEQ multiplex PCR. The sample shows nearly 80,000 clones, approximately 85% of them seen only once. The sequencing here drew on CD4+ or CD8+ T cells sorted from blood, taken in a trial of the OX40 agonist ivuxolimab. The chain recombines TRBV7-9 with TRBJ2-1; 7 bases match TRBD1. The receptor was isolated from an adult with an advanced solid tumor such as melanoma, head and neck, liver or kidney cancer. CDR3 bases: TGTGCCAGCAGCTCCGAGACAGGGAGAGCCTACAATGAGCAGTTCTTC. Amino acid sequence: CASSSETGRAYNEQFF.